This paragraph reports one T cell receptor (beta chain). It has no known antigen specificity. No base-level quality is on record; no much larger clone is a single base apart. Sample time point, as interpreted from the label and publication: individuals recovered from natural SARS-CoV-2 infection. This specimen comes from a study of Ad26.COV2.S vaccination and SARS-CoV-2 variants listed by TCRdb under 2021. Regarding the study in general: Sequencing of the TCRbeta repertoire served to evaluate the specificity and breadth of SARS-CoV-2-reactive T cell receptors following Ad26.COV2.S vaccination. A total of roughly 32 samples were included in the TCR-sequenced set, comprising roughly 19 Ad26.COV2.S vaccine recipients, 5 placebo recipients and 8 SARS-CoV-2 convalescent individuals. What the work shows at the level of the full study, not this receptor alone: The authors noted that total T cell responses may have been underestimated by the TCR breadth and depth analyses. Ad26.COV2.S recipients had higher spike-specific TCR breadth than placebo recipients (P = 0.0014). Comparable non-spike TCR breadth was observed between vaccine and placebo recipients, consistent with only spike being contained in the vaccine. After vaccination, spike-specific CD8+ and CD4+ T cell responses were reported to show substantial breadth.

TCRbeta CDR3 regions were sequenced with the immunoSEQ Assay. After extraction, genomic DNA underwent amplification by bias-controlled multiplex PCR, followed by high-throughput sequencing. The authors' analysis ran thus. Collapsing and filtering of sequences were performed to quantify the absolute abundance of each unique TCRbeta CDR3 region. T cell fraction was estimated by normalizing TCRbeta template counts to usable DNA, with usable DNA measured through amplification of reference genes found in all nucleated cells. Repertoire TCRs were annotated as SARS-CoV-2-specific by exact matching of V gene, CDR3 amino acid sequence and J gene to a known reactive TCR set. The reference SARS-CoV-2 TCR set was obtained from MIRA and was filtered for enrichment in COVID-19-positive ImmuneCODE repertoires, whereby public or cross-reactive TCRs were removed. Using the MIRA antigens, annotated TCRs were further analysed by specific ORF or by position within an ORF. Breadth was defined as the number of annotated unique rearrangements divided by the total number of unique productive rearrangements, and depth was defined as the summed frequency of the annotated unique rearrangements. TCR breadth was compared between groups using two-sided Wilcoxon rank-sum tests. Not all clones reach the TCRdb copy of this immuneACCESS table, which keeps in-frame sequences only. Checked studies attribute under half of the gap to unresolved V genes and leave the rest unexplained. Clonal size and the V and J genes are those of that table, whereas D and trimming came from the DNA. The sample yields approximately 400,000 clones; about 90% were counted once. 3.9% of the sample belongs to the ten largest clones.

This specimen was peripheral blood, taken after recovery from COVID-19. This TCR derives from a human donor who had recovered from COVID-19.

The CDR3 reads as follows: CASSYRDRQETQYF. The sequenced DNA is TGTGCCAGCAGTTACCGGGACCGCCAAGAGACCCAGTACTTC. Recombination linked TRBV6-5 to TRBJ2-7; the D call could be TRBD1 or TRBD2, with each sharing 5 bases. The J call could be wrong; TRBJ2-5 is a better fit for the DNA end. The germline V gene sets CDR1 to MNHEY and CDR2 to SVGAGI. The CDR3, cysteine through phenylalanine, is 14 amino acids long. Of the read, only the CDR3 DNA is kept; its 42 bases are in frame from base 1.